A single count supports the clone carrying this T cell receptor (beta chain). Original analysis: Using reference gene primer amplification, nucleated cell counts were estimated. Profiling relied on immunoSEQ multiplex PCR, and the TCRdb table lists in-frame clones only, not all of them. V, J and clone size were drawn from that table, and D and trimming were deduced from the DNA. The table includes hundreds of thousands of clones, 70% to 85% detected once. The data are from a study of blood T cell repertoires in COVID-19. Study-level information: There were acute and convalescent COVID-19 samples, and they came from the United States, Italy and Spain. PBMCs, B-cell-depleted T cells, or T cells were the source of the cDNA or gDNA that made up the material.

The V segment lost 0 bases and the J segment 4 bases; nucleotides outside the gene matches: 4. Germline V lookup: CDR1 SGHTS, CDR2 YDEGEE. The CDR3 sequence is 16 residues long. The TCR sequence derives from a woman of 80 years or more with acute or convalescent COVID-19. What was sequenced was peripheral blood. V gene TRBV5-8 combines with J gene TRBJ2-5; 12 positions agree with TRBD2. The CDR3: CASSLASGRVLETQYF. The CDR3 DNA is TGTGCCAGCAGCTTGGCTAGCGGGAGGGTTCTAGAGACCCAGTACTTC.